This T cell receptor (beta chain) appears in the sequencing data of a study of shared clonotypes between healthy human individuals. Sequenced by immunoSEQ multiplex PCR; TCRdb stores in-frame clones only, minus some. The sample has around 990,000 clones; about 80% are singletons. All donors were healthy HIV-negative adults lacking recent acute infections or vaccinations. Germline CDR1 reads SNHLY; CDR2 reads FYNNEI. V dropped 1 base and J dropped 11; count of bases not matched to a gene: 11. This CDR3 has 15 amino acids. Findings of the study overall: Naive CD4 clonotypes were shared across a handful of donors at roughly 5.3%.

To note about this clone: Its antigen is unknown.

The receptor was isolated from a man between 18 and 29 years old in good health. Some clones in this sample may be carry-over from other donors' samples. The rearrangement uses TRBV2 and TRBJ1-5; TRBD1 aligns across 7 bases. The sample taken for sequencing was memory CD4+ T cells from PBMCs. Subset meaning: CD45RA-negative fraction. This CDR3 reads CASSEGQGGSRAQHF. For the CDR3, the DNA is TGTGCCAGCAGTGAAGGGCAGGGGGGAAGTAGGGCCCAGCATTTT.